These 17 T cell receptor beta chains came from one sample sequenced in a study of shared clonotypes between healthy human individuals (dated by TCRdb to the early 2020s). Library prep was done by the immunoSEQ multiplex PCR assay. The clones in this table, taken by TCRdb from immuneACCESS, are in-frame only. Not every clone is retained; where verified, under half of the shortfall comes from an unresolved V gene, and the cause of the rest is unknown. The sample contains roughly 2,300,000 clones, 92% of them found a single time. The top ten clonotypes cover around 0.35% of the sample. Sequencing was performed on naive CD4+ T cells from PBMCs. The sample's cell subset or site, from its label and the paper: CD45RA+ positively selected. These receptors were taken from a man aged 18 to 35 in good health. Some clones in this sample may be carry-over from other donors' samples.

V is TRBV5-4 and J is TRBJ2-7; D ambiguous. The V gene's germline CDR1 is SGHNT and CDR2 YYREEE (reference sequence). Trimming took off 2 bases at V and 6 bases at J, with 12 bases between the two ends. The CDR3 runs 13 residues. CDR3 sequence: CASSLDTSSEQYF. The CDR3 DNA reads as TGTGCCAGCAGCTTAGATACGAGCAGCGAGCAGTACTTC.

The rearrangement joins TRBV19 to TRBJ2-3, with TRBD1 as a possible D gene (6 bases). The CDR3 covers 16 residues. Germline V lookup: CDR1 LNHDA, CDR2 SQIVND (reference sequence). Trimming removed 8 bases from V and 0 bases from J, with 18 bases in between. CDR3: CASPNLDRPSTDTQYF. In nucleotides, the CDR3 is TGTGCCAGTCCGAACCTCGACAGGCCTAGCACAGATACGCAGTATTTT.

This clone was counted a single time. The same CDR3 can be traced to other DNA sequences in this sample. The rearrangement links TRBV2 to TRBJ2-7, with TRBD1 matching 10 bases. This CDR3 spans 14 amino acids. Trimming cost V 6 bases and J 2 bases; bases outside gene matches: 4. Germline V gives CDR1 SNHLY, CDR2 FYNNEI. The CDR3 region is CASRAGTGAYEQYF. The CDR3 bases are TGTGCCAGCAGAGCCGGGACAGGGGCCTACGAGCAGTACTTC.

J is TRBJ2-6 and V is TRBV19; possibly TRBD1 or TRBD2 for D (5 bases each). The ends were cut back, 4 bases at V and 0 bases at J, with 19 bases in the middle. CDR1 LNHDA and CDR2 SQIVND come from the germline V gene (reference sequence). CDR3 length: 19 amino acids. CDR3 sequence reads: CASSTQGRVTNSGANVLTF. CDR3 DNA sequence: TGTGCCAGTAGTACCCAGGGACGGGTCACTAACTCTGGGGCCAACGTCCTGACTTTC.

The chain recombines TRBV28 with TRBJ1-1; no definite D call. The CDR3 spans 13 residues. The V and J ends lost 6 bases and 1 base respectively, with 9 bases between them. Germline lookup yields CDR1 MDHEN and CDR2 SYDVKM. The CDR3 DNA sequence: TGTGCCAGCAGCTACGACACGAACACTGAAGCTTTCTTT. It translates to CASSYDTNTEAFF.

J is TRBJ1-1 and V is TRBV6-6, with D uncertain. The CDR3 is 15 residues long. V was trimmed by 3 bases and J by 2 bases, leaving 13 bases between them. CDR1 and CDR2 from the germline V gene are MNHNY and SVGAGI (reference sequence). The chain's CDR3 is CASSYLIGRNTEAFF. In DNA form, the CDR3 reads TGTGCCAGCAGTTATTTGATCGGGCGAAACACTGAAGCTTTCTTT.

A remark on this clone: The sample carries other DNA sequences with the same CDR3. The gene calls are TRBV5-1 and TRBJ1-1, with 8 bases that match TRBD1. In germline, CDR1 is SGHRS, CDR2 YFSETQ. The CDR3 is made up of 14 amino acids. Trimming cost V 0 bases and J 4 bases; bases outside gene matches: 2. This CDR3 reads CASSLATGGTEAFF. CDR3 bases: TGCGCCAGCAGCTTGGCCACAGGGGGCACTGAAGCTTTCTTT.

The V gene is TRBV7-2, the J gene TRBJ1-1; D not resolved. This CDR3 contains 14 residues. The V end was cut by 2 bases, the J end by 3 bases, with 10 bases between. Germline values: CDR1 SGHTA, CDR2 FQGNSA. CDR3 DNA: TGTGCCAGCAGCTTATTGGGTAGTGACACTGAAGCTTTCTTT. Protein product: CASSLLGSDTEAFF.

This sequence joins TRBV5-4 and TRBJ2-7; TRBD1 is a possible D gene (5 bases). V was trimmed by 6 bases and J by 6 bases, leaving 13 bases between them. Germline V gene sequence: CDR1 SGHNT, CDR2 YYREEE (reference sequence). The CDR3 runs 12 residues. The CDR3 is CASNDYQGEQYF. CDR3 DNA: TGTGCCAGCAACGATTATCAGGGCGAGCAGTACTTC.

V and J are TRBV9 and TRBJ2-7; TRBD2 matches 14 bases. This CDR3 has 14 amino acids. V dropped 5 bases and J dropped 7; count of bases not matched to a gene: 5. The germline V gene has CDR1 SGDLS and CDR2 YYNGEE. CDR3 sequence: CASSAGLAGVEQYF. DNA of the CDR3: TGTGCCAGCAGTGCGGGACTAGCGGGAGTTGAGCAGTACTTC.

The rearrangement links TRBV7-3 to TRBJ2-7; 8 bases agree with TRBD2. V lost 4 bases and J lost 9; bases outside the gene matches: 5. Germline V gives CDR1 SGHTA, CDR2 FQGTGA. This CDR3 contains 12 residues. The CDR3 DNA reads TGTGCCAGCAGCTCTCCCGGGGGGGCGCAGTACTTC. It is translated as CASSSPGGAQYF.

The rearrangement joins TRBV25-1 to TRBJ1-1; D not certain. V was pared by 4 bases and J by 10 bases, with 16 bases between. The V gene's germline CDR1 is MGHDK and CDR2 SYGVNS. The CDR3 has 13 amino acids. CDR3 residues: CASSATSGRVAFF. CDR3 bases: TGTGCCAGCAGTGCGACTAGCGGGCGGGTAGCTTTCTTT.

This clone was recorded a few times. This rearrangement joins TRBV10-3 to TRBJ2-7; unclear D gene. Germline lookup yields CDR1 ENHRY and CDR2 SYGVKD. The CDR3 length is 16 residues. V was shortened by 3 bases and J by 3 bases, with 18 bases between the two germline ends. CDR3 sequence: CAISDSRLGNRYEQYF. Here the CDR3 DNA reads TGTGCCATCAGTGATTCGAGGTTGGGGAACCGCTACGAGCAGTACTTC.

This clone was recorded a few times. V is TRBV9 and J is TRBJ1-2, with 9 bases matching TRBD1. The V gene's germline CDR1 is SGDLS and CDR2 YYNGEE. Trimming removed 4 bases from V and 5 bases from J; junction bases left unmatched: 3. The CDR3 is 13 amino acids. This CDR3 is CASSQGQGYGYTF. The CDR3 nucleotides are TGTGCCAGCAGCCAGGGACAGGGTTATGGCTACACCTTC.

As concerns this clone: This same CDR3 is encoded by further DNA sequences in the sample. The chain carries TRBV9 and TRBJ2-1, with a possible D match to TRBD1 (5 bases). CDR3 length equals 14 residues. Trimming took off 0 bases at V and 3 bases at J, with 7 bases between the two ends. CDR1 is SGDLS and CDR2 is YYNGEE in the germline V gene. CDR3 coding DNA: TGTGCCAGCAGCGTAGGACAGCACTACAATGAGCAGTTCTTC. It codes for CASSVGQHYNEQFF.

This clone was seen a single time. The chain joins TRBV18 to TRBJ2-7, with D perhaps being TRBD1 or TRBD2 (6 bases each). CDR3 length: 16 amino acids. From germline, CDR1 is KGHSH and CDR2 LQKENI. V shed 2 bases and J shed 2 bases, with 16 bases lying between them. The CDR3 reads CASSPFVQGGTYEQYF. The DNA for the CDR3 is TGTGCCAGCTCACCATTTGTACAGGGCGGGACCTACGAGCAGTACTTC.

The rearrangement uses TRBV6-4 and TRBJ2-3, with 14 positions matching TRBD2. Germline V gene sequence: CDR1 MRHNA, CDR2 SNTAGT. CDR3 length: 18 residues. V lost 2 bases and J lost 3; bases outside the gene matches: 7. CDR3 DNA sequence: TGTGCCAGCAGTGACCTCCCAGGACTAGCGGGAGGAACAGATACGCAGTATTTT. As protein: CASSDLPGLAGGTDTQYF.